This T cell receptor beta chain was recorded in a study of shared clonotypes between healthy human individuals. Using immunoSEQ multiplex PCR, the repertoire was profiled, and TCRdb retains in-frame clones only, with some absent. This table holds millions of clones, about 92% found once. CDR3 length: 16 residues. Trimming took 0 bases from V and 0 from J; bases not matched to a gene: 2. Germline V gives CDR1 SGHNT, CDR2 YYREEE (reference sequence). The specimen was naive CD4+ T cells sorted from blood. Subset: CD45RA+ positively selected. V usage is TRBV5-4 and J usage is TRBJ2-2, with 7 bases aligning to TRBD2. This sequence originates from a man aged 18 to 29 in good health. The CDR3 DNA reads TGTGCCAGCAGCTTGGACCTAGCGGCGAACACCGGGGAGCTGTTTTTT. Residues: CASSLDLAANTGELFF.